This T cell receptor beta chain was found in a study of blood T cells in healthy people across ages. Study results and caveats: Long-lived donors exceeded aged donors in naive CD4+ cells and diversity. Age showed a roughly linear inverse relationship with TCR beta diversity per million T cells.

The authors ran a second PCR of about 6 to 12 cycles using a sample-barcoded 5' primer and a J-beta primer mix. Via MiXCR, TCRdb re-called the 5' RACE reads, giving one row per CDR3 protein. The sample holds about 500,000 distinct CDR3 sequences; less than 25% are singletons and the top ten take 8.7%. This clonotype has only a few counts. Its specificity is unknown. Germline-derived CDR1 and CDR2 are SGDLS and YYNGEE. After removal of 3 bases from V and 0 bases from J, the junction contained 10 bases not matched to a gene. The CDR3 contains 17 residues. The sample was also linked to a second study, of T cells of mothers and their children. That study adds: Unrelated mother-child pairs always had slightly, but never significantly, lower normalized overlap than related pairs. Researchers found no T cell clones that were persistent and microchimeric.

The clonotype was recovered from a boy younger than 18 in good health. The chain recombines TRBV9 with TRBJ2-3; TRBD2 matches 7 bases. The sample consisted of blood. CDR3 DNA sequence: TGTGCCAGCAGCGGCTCCGGGGGGAGACTTAGCACAGATACGCAGTATTTT. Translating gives CASSGSGGRLSTDTQYF.